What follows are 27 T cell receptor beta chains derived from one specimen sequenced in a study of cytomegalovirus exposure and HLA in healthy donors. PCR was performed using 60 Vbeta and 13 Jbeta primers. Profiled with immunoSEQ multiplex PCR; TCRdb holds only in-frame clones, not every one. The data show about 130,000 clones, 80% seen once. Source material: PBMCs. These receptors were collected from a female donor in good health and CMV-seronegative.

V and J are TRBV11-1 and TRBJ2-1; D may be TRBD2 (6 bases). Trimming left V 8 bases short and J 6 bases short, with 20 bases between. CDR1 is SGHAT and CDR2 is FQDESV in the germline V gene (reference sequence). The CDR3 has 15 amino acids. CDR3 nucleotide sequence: TGTGCCAGCGGAAACCCCGGGAGACTTCGCAATGAGCAGTTCTTC. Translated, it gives CASGNPGRLRNEQFF.

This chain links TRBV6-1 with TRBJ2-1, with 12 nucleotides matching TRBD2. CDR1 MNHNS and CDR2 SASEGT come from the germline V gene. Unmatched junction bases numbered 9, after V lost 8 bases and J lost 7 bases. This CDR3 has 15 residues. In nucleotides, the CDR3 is TGTGCCAGCTGGACTAGCGGGACCAGTCGAAATGAGCAGTTCTTC. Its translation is CASWTSGTSRNEQFF.

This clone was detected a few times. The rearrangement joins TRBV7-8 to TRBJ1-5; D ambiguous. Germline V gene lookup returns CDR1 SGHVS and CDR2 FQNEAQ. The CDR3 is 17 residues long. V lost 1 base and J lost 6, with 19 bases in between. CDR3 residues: CASSLVRHSLASQPQHF. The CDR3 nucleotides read TGTGCCAGCAGCTTAGTCCGTCATTCTTTAGCGAGTCAGCCCCAGCATTTT.

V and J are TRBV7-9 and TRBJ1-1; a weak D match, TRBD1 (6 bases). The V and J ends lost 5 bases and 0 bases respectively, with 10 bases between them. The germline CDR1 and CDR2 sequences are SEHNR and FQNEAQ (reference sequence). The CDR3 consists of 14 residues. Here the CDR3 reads CASSQRTVNTEAFF. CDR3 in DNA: TGTGCCAGCAGCCAAAGGACAGTGAACACTGAAGCTTTCTTT.

The CDR3 region is CAWTPDRSYGYTF. Written as DNA, the CDR3 is TGTGCCTGGACCCCGGACAGGTCCTATGGCTACACCTTC. This chain links TRBV30 with TRBJ1-2, with 7 bases identical to TRBD1. Germline CDR1 and CDR2: GTSNPN and SVGIG (reference sequence). V shed 4 bases, J shed 4 bases, and the junction held 6 bases outside the gene matches. The CDR3 has 13 amino acids.

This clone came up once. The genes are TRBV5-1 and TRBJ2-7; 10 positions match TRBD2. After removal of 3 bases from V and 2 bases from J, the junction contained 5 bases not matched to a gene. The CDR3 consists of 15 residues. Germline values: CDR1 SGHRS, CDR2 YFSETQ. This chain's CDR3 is CASSWTSGAPYEQYF. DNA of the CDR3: TGCGCCAGCAGCTGGACTAGCGGAGCTCCCTACGAGCAGTACTTC.

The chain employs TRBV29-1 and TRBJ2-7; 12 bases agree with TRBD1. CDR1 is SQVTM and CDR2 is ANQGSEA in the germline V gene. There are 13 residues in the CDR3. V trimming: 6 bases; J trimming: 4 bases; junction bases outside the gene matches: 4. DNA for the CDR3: TGCAGCGTGTGGGACAGGGGGCAGTACGAGCAGTACTTC. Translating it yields CSVWDRGQYEQYF.

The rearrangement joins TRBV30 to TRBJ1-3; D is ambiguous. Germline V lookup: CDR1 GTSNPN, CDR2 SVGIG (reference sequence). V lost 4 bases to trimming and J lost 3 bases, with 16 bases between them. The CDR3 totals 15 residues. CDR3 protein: CAWNQPRRNGNTIYF. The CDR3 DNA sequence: TGTGCCTGGAATCAACCTAGGAGGAATGGAAACACCATATATTTT.

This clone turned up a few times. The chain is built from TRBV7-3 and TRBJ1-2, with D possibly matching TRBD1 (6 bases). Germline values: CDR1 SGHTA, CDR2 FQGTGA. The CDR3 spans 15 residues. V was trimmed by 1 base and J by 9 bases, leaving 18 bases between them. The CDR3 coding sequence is TGTGCCAGCAGCTTAAATGGGGGCGAGCTTACGCGCTACACCTTC. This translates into CASSLNGGELTRYTF. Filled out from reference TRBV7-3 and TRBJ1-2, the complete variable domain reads GAGVSQTPSNKVTEKGKYVELRCDPISGHTALYWYRQSLGQGPEFLIYFQGTGAADDSGLPNDRFFAVRPEGSVSTLKIQRTERGDSAVYLCASSLNGGELTRYTFGSGTRLTVV.

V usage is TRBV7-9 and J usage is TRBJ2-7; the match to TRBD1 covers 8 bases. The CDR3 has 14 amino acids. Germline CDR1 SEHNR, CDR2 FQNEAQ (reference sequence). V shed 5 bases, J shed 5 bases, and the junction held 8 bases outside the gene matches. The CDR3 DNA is TGTGCCAGCAGCCGTGGACAGGGTCTCAACGAGCAGTACTTC. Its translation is CASSRGQGLNEQYF.

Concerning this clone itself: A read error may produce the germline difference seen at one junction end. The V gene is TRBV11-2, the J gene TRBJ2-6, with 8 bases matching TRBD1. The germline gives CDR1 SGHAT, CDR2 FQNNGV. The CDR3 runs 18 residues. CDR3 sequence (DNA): TGTGCCAGCAGCTTATTTTCGGGACAGGACTCTGGGGCCAACGGCCTGACTTTC. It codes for CASSLFSGQDSGANGLTF. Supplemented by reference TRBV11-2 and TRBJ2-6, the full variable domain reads EAGVAQSPRYKIIEKRQSVAFWCNPISGHATLYWYQQILGQGPKLLIQFQNNGVVDDSQLPKDRFSAERLKGVDSTLKIQPAKLEDSAVYLCASSLFSGQDSGANGLTFGAGSRLTVL.

CDR3 in DNA: TGTGCCAGTAGCAACCCCTGGGACAGGGGGTACGAGCAGTACTTC. The encoded protein is CASSNPWDRGYEQYF. V and J are TRBV19 and TRBJ2-7, with TRBD1 identical over 11 bases. Germline lookup yields CDR1 LNHDA and CDR2 SQIVND (reference sequence). J lost 4 bases, V lost 6 bases, and 8 bases had no gene match. The CDR3 is 15 amino acids.

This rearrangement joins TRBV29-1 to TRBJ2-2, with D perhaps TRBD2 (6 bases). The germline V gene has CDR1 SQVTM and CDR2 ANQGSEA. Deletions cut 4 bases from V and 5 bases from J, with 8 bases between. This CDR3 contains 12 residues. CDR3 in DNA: TGCAGCGTTGTAGCGGAAACCGGGGAGCTGTTTTTT. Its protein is CSVVAETGELFF.

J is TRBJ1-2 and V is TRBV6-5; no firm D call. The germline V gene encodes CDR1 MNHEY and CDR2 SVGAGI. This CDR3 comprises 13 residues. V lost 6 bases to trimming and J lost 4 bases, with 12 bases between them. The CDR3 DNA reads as TGTGCCAGCAGCTTGGGCCTCGTCTATGGCTACACCTTC. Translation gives CASSLGLVYGYTF.

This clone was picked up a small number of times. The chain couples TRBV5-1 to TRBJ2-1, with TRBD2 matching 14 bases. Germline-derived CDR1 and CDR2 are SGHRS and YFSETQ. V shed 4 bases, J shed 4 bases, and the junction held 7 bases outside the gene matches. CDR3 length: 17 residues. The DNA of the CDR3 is TGCGCCAGCAGCGCCGGGACTAGCGGGAGAAGGTACAATGAGCAGTTCTTC. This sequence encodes CASSAGTSGRRYNEQFF. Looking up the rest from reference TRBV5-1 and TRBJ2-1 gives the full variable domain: KAGVTQTPRYLIKTRGQQVTLSCSPISGHRSVSWYQQTPGQGLQFLFEYFSETQRNKGNFPGRFSGRQFSNSRSEMNVSTLELGDSALYLCASSAGTSGRRYNEQFFGPGTRLTVL.

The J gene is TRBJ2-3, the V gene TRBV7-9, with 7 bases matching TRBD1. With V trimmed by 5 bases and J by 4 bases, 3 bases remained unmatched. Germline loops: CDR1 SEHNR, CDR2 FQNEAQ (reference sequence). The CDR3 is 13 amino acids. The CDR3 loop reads CASSDRDADTQYF. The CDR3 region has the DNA TGTGCCAGCAGCGACAGGGACGCAGATACGCAGTATTTT.

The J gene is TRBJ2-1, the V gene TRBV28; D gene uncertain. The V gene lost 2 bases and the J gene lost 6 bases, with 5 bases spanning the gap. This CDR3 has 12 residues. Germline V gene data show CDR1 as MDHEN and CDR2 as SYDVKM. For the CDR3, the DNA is TGTGCCAGCAGTTTAGGAGTCAATGAGCAGTTCTTC. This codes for CASSLGVNEQFF.

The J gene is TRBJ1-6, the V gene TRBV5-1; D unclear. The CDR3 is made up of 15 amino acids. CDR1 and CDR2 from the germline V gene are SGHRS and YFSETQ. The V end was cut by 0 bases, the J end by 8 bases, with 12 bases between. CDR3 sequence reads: CASSLGARWDSPLHF. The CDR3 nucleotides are TGCGCCAGCAGCTTGGGGGCAAGGTGGGATTCACCCCTCCACTTT.

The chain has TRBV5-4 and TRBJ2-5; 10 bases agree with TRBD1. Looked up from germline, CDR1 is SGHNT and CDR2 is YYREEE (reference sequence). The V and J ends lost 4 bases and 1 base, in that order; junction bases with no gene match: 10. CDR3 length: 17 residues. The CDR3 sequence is CASSPPPGQGIQETQYF. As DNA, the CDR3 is TGTGCCAGCAGCCCACCCCCGGGACAGGGGATCCAAGAGACCCAGTACTTC.

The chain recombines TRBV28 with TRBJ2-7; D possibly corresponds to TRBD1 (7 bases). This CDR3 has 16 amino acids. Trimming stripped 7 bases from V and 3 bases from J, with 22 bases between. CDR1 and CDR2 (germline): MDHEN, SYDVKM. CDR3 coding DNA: TGTGCCAGCACCCCGTCCGCGGGCAGGGGGGTCTACGAGCAGTACTTC. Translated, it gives CASTPSAGRGVYEQYF.

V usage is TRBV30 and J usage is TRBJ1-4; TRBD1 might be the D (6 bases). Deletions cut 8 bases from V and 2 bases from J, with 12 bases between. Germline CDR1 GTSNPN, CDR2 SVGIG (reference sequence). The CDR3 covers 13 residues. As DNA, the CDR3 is TGTGCCCTAGAGCAGGGGACTAATGAAAAACTGTTTTTT. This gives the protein CALEQGTNEKLFF.

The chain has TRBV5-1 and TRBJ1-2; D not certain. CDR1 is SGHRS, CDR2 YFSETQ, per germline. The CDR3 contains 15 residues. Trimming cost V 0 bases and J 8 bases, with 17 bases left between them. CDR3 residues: CASSLDGRGSGGYTF. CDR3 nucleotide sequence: TGCGCCAGCAGCTTGGACGGACGGGGATCTGGAGGCTACACCTTC.

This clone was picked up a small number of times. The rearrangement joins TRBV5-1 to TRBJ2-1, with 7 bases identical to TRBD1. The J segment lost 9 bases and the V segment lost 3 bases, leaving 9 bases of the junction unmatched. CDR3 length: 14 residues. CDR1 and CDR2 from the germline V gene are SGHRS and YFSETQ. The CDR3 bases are TGCGCCAGCAGCTACGGGACAGCGAACCCTGAGCAGTTCTTC. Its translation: CASSYGTANPEQFF.

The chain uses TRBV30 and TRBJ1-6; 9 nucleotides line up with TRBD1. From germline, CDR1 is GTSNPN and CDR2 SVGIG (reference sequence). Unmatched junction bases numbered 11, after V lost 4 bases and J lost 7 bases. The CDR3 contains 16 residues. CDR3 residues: CAWNRDRVKGNSPLHF. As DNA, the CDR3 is TGTGCCTGGAACCGGGACAGGGTGAAGGGGAATTCACCCCTCCACTTT. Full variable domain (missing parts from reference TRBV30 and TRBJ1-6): SQTIHQWPATLVQPVGSPLSLECTVEGTSNPNLYWYRQAAGRGLQLLFYSVGIGQISSEVPQNLSASRPQDRQFILSSKKLLLSDSGFYLCAWNRDRVKGNSPLHFGNGTRLTVT.

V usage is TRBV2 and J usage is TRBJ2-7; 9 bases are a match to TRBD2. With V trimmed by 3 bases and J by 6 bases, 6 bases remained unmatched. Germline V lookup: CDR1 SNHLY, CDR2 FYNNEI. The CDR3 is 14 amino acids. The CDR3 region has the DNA TGTGCCAGCAGTGACATAGCGGGGGTAGGCGAGCAGTACTTC. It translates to CASSDIAGVGEQYF. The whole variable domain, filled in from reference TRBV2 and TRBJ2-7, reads EPEVTQTPSHQVTQMGQEVILRCVPISNHLYFYWYRQILGQKVEFLVSFYNNEISEKSEIFDDQFSVERPDGSNFTLKIRSTKLEDSAMYFCASSDIAGVGEQYFGPGTRLTVT.

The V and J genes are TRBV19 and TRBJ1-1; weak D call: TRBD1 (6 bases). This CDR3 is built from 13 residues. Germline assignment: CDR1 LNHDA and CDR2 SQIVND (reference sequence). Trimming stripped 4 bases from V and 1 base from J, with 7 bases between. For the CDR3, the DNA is TGTGCCAGTAGTAAACAGGGGAACACTGAAGCTTTCTTT. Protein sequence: CASSKQGNTEAFF.

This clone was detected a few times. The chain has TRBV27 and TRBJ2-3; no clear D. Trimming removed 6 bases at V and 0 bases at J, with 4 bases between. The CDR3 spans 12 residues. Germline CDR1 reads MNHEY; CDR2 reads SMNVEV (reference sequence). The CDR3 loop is CASSPSTDTQYF. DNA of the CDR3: TGTGCCAGCAGCCCTAGCACAGATACGCAGTATTTT.